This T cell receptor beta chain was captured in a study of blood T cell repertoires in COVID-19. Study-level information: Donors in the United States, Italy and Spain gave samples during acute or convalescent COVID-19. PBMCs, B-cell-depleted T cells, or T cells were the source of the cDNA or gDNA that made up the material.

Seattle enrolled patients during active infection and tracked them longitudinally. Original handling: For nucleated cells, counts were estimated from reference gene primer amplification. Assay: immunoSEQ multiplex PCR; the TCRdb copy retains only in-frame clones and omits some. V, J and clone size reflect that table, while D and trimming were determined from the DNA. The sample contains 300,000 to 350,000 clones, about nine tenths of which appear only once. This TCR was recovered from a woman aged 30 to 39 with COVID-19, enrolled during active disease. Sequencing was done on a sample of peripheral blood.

CDR3 amino acids: CAWRRDRDEKLFF. The CDR3 coding sequence is TGTGCCTGGAGGAGGGACAGGGATGAAAAACTGTTTTTT. V usage is TRBV30 and J usage is TRBJ1-4; 9 bases map to TRBD1. J was trimmed by 6 bases and V by 3 bases; bases with no gene match: 2. Germline V CDR1 and CDR2: GTSNPN, SVGIG (reference sequence). This CDR3 is 13 amino acids long. The whole variable domain, remainder taken from reference TRBV30 and TRBJ1-4, is SQTIHQWPATLVQPVGSPLSLECTVEGTSNPNLYWYRQAAGRGLQLLFYSVGIGQISSEVPQNLSASRPQDRQFILSSKKLLLSDSGFYLCAWRRDRDEKLFFGSGTQLSVL.